Following are 30 T cell receptor beta chains from one sample sequenced in a study of T-cell reconstitution after alpha-beta-depleted transplantation in children. Preparation of the TCRbeta library involved a method that used unique molecular identifiers. TCRdb re-derived calls from the PCR reads in MiXCR, one entry per CDR3 protein. The table has hundreds of thousands of distinct CDR3 sequences, about 16% seen once; the top ten hold just over 40%. Specimen: PBMCs, mostly from graft donor cells, collected 360 days after TCRalphabeta/CD19-depleted stem cell transplant. The receptors here all came from a male patient aged 2 to 10 who had a stem cell transplant for acute lymphoblastic leukemia, so the T cells may come from the graft donor.

This clonotype was picked up one time. A single base separates this from a much larger clone, so it may be a read error. V gene TRBV5-5 combines with J gene TRBJ1-2; 11 positions match TRBD1. The CDR3 has 14 amino acids. CDR1 and CDR2 (germline): SGHKS, YYEKEE (reference sequence). V shed 3 bases and J 4 bases; nucleotides not matched to a gene: 2. The CDR3 loop reads CASSSGTGGYGYTF. The CDR3, as DNA: TGTGCCAGCAGCTCCGGGACAGGGGGCTATGGCTACACCTTC. The full variable domain, its missing parts supplied by reference TRBV5-5 and TRBJ1-2, is DAGVTQSPTHLIKTRGQQVTLRCSPISGHKSVSWYQQVLGQGPQFIFQYYEKEERGRGNFPDRFSARQFPNYSSELNVNALLLGDSALYLCASSSGTGGYGYTFGSGTRLTVV.

The CDR3 is CASSSRETLTDTQYF. For the CDR3, the DNA is TGTGCCAGCAGCTCCCGTGAGACGCTGACAGATACGCAGTATTTT. The chain joins TRBV5-6 to TRBJ2-3, with no clear D. The CDR3 contains 15 residues. V gave up 3 bases and J gave up 3 bases, with 14 bases separating them. Germline V gene data show CDR1 as SGHDT and CDR2 as YYEEEE.

In its sample, this clonotype was seen a few times. The V call is TRBV20-1, the J call TRBJ2-3; 7 nucleotides align to TRBD1. CDR3 length: 13 residues. After removal of 6 bases from V and 8 bases from J, the junction contained 11 bases not matched to a gene. The germline V gene encodes CDR1 DFQATT and CDR2 SNEGSKA (reference sequence). The CDR3 loop reads CSAATPTGRTQYF. The DNA for the CDR3 is TGCAGTGCAGCGACCCCGACAGGGCGTACGCAGTATTTT.

This clonotype has ten or more counts. This chain uses TRBV20-1 with TRBJ2-2, with 7 bases fitting TRBD2. Germline V gene data show CDR1 as DFQATT and CDR2 as SNEGSKA (reference sequence). The CDR3 sequence is 14 residues long. V was pared by 4 bases and J by 1 base, with 3 bases of the junction left unmatched. The CDR3 sequence is CSATGTKNTGELFF. CDR3 bases: TGCAGTGCTACCGGGACTAAGAACACCGGGGAGCTGTTTTTT.

This clonotype was counted a few times. The V call is TRBV5-8, the J call TRBJ2-3, with 9 nucleotides matching TRBD2. V shed 4 bases and J 0 bases; nucleotides not matched to a gene: 6. CDR3 length equals 16 residues. In germline, CDR1 is SGHTS, CDR2 YDEGEE. The CDR3, as DNA: TGTGCCAGCAGCCGAGGGACTAGCAAGAGCACAGATACGCAGTATTTT. Translated, it gives CASSRGTSKSTDTQYF.

This clonotype showed up just a few times. The chain couples TRBV29-1 to TRBJ2-5; 9 nucleotides match TRBD1. The V gene's germline CDR1 is SQVTM and CDR2 ANQGSEA. The CDR3 extends over 14 amino acids. Trimming cost V 5 bases and J 4 bases; bases outside gene matches: 8. The CDR3 loop reads CSVRAGTGSETQYF. The CDR3 coding sequence is TGCAGCGTTAGAGCCGGGACAGGGTCAGAGACCCAGTACTTC.

A few counts support this clonotype. The chain combines TRBV19 with TRBJ2-7; D perhaps matches TRBD2 (5 bases). Trimming removed 1 base at V and 3 bases at J, with 13 bases between. Germline assignment: CDR1 LNHDA and CDR2 SQIVND (reference sequence). The CDR3 contains 15 residues. CDR3 bases: TGTGCCAGTAGTATAGGCCGAACTAGAGTCTACGAGCAGTACTTC. It codes for CASSIGRTRVYEQYF.

This clonotype showed up just a few times. This sequence joins TRBV5-1 and TRBJ2-1, with 9 bases lining up with TRBD1. Germline V CDR1 and CDR2: SGHRS, YFSETQ. This CDR3 is built from 16 residues. Trimming removed 3 bases from V and 0 bases from J; junction bases left unmatched: 4. CDR3 sequence: CASSWTGALSYNEQFF. CDR3 coding DNA: TGCGCCAGCAGCTGGACAGGGGCCCTCTCCTACAATGAGCAGTTCTTC.

This clonotype was detected only a few times. The V call is TRBV6-1, the J call TRBJ1-6; D remains ambiguous. V was shortened by 8 bases and J by 11 bases, with 19 bases between the two germline ends. Germline V gene data show CDR1 as MNHNS and CDR2 as SASEGT. The CDR3 totals 14 residues. CDR3 amino acids: CASASRAGVPPLHF. Written as DNA, the CDR3 is TGTGCCAGCGCGTCACGGGCAGGCGTCCCACCCCTCCACTTT.

The chain recombines TRBV15 with TRBJ2-4; D might be TRBD1 or TRBD2, each matching 6 bases. Germline V gives CDR1 LNHNV, CDR2 YYDKDF (reference sequence). The CDR3 runs to 15 residues. Deletions cut 2 bases from V and 3 bases from J, with 11 bases between. CDR3 sequence: CATSRIQGGKNIQYF. The CDR3 nucleotides read TGTGCCACCAGCAGAATACAGGGAGGCAAAAACATTCAGTACTTC.

The rearrangement links TRBV4-3 to TRBJ2-1; D possibly matches TRBD1 or TRBD2 (5 bases each). V was clipped by 4 bases and J by 9 bases, with 16 bases between them. The CDR3 runs 14 residues. CDR1 LGHNA and CDR2 YSLEER come from the germline V gene. The DNA for the CDR3 is TGCGCCAGCAGCCCTGAAGGGGAGAGGGGTGAGCAGTTCTTC. Protein sequence: CASSPEGERGEQFF.

This clonotype was detected only once. As the CDR3 is not closed by the conserved phenylalanine or tryptophan, this likely results from a read error. The CDR3 region has the DNA TGCGCCAGCAGCCAAGTTCCGGGACAGGGAGTCTCACCCCTCCACTGT. Protein product: CASSQVPGQGVSPLHC. The chain recombines TRBV4-3 with TRBJ1-6; 9 bases are a match to TRBD1. Trimming removed 1 base from V and 10 bases from J; junction bases left unmatched: 8. Germline CDR1 LGHNA, CDR2 YSLEER. The CDR3 loop spans 16 amino acids.

The chain uses TRBV15 and TRBJ2-7; 7 bases map to TRBD1. CDR1 LNHNV and CDR2 YYDKDF come from the germline V gene (reference sequence). The CDR3 loop spans 16 amino acids. With 0 bases clipped from V and 3 bases from J, the junction kept 8 bases outside the gene matches. Written as DNA, the CDR3 is TGTGCCACCAGCAGAGACCCCGGGACAGAAGGCTACGAGCAGTACTTC. This encodes CATSRDPGTEGYEQYF. The variable domain in full, completed from reference TRBV15 and TRBJ2-7, reads DAMVIQNPRYQVTQFGKPVTLSCSQTLNHNVMYWYQQKSSQAPKLLFHYYDKDFNNEADTPDNFQSRRPNTSFCFLDIRSPGLGDTAMYLCATSRDPGTEGYEQYFGPGTRLTVT.

The V gene is TRBV29-1, the J gene TRBJ2-1; D is uncertain. The germline V gene encodes CDR1 SQVTM and CDR2 ANQGSEA. The CDR3 is made up of 11 amino acids. Trimming stripped 1 base from V and 9 bases from J, with 7 bases between. CDR3 protein: CSVEGGFEQFF. The CDR3 DNA follows: TGCAGCGTTGAAGGAGGTTTTGAGCAGTTCTTC.

This clonotype was counted a few times. The chain carries TRBV12-3 or TRBV12-4 and TRBJ2-5; TRBD2 is a possible D gene (6 bases). The V end lost 6 bases, the J end lost 5 bases, and 19 bases lay between the germline ends. The CDR3 contains 15 residues. Here the CDR3 DNA reads TGTGCCAGCAGAGGCGGGGCTTTTGGCGGGGAGACCCAGTACTTC. Protein: CASRGGAFGGETQYF.

This clonotype was observed a few times. The chain has TRBV6-1 and TRBJ2-2; 8 bases fit TRBD1. V lost 8 bases, J lost 6 bases, and 20 bases stayed unmatched. Germline V gene data show CDR1 as MNHNS and CDR2 as SASEGT. This CDR3 is built from 18 residues. The CDR3 nucleotides read TGTGCCAGCCGGGGACAGGCCACGACAACCGGGGCCGCCGGGGAGCTGTTTTTT. Translation: CASRGQATTTGAAGELFF.

The table lists this clonotype with many counts. The rearrangement uses TRBV20-1 and TRBJ2-7; the D gene is possibly TRBD1 (6 bases). In germline, CDR1 is DFQATT, CDR2 SNEGSKA (reference sequence). Trimming cost V 2 bases and J 0 bases, with 17 bases left between them. This CDR3 spans 16 amino acids. The CDR3 protein is CSARSLTGILSYEQYF. In DNA form, the CDR3 reads TGCAGTGCTAGATCACTAACAGGGATTCTCTCCTACGAGCAGTACTTC.

This clonotype was detected a few times. This chain uses TRBV4-3 with TRBJ2-2, with D possibly being TRBD1 (6 bases). The germline CDR1 and CDR2 sequences are LGHNA and YSLEER. Trimming pared 0 bases from V and 6 bases from J, leaving 17 bases between. The CDR3 runs to 17 residues. The CDR3: CASSQDRTGLGAGELFF. CDR3 in DNA: TGCGCCAGCAGCCAAGACCGTACAGGGCTGGGGGCCGGGGAGCTGTTTTTT.

The V call is TRBV28, the J call TRBJ1-6; TRBD1 agrees at 11 bases. CDR1 is MDHEN, CDR2 SYDVKM, per germline. The CDR3 covers 15 residues. Unmatched junction bases numbered 8, after V lost 6 bases and J lost 10 bases. CDR3 sequence reads: CASRDWTGGRSPLHF. As DNA, the CDR3 is TGTGCCAGCAGGGATTGGACAGGGGGCCGCTCACCCCTCCACTTT. Combining the CDR3 with reference TRBV28 and TRBJ1-6 gives the whole variable domain DVKVTQSSRYLVKRTGEKVFLECVQDMDHENMFWYRQDPGLGLRLIYFSYDVKMKEKGDIPEGYSVSREKKERFSLILESASTNQTSMYLCASRDWTGGRSPLHFGNGTRLTVT.

V usage is TRBV5-1 and J usage is TRBJ2-5; no reliable D call. The V end was cut by 4 bases, the J end by 4 bases, with 11 bases between. This CDR3 has 13 residues. Germline CDR1 reads SGHRS; CDR2 reads YFSETQ. Written as DNA, the CDR3 is TGCGCCAGCAGCCCCGTGGTTGGAGAGACCCAGTACTTC. Translating gives CASSPVVGETQYF.

This clonotype came up a few times. This rearrangement joins TRBV7-9 to TRBJ1-2, with D hard to call. The CDR3 totals 16 residues. With 1 base removed from V and 4 bases from J, the gap between germline ends came to 16 bases. CDR1 and CDR2 (germline): SEHNR, FQNEAQ (reference sequence). The CDR3 loop is CASSLEGRRRRYGYTF. CDR3 bases: TGTGCCAGCAGCTTAGAAGGTCGAAGGAGGCGCTATGGCTACACCTTC.

This clonotype turned up a few times. This sequence joins TRBV4-2 and TRBJ1-4, with D perhaps matching TRBD1 (6 bases). Germline V gives CDR1 LGHNA, CDR2 YNFKEQ. The CDR3 runs to 16 residues. Trimming took off 0 bases at V and 6 bases at J, with 14 bases between the two ends. The CDR3 sequence: CASSQEGAGRDEKLFF. The CDR3 region has the DNA TGTGCCAGCAGCCAAGAGGGGGCGGGGCGCGATGAAAAACTGTTTTTT.

This clonotype was counted between two and nine times. This sequence joins TRBV28 and TRBJ2-7; D possibly corresponds to TRBD2 (5 bases). V gave up 5 bases and J gave up 3 bases, with 14 bases separating them. The CDR3 has 14 amino acids. Germline CDR1 and CDR2: MDHEN and SYDVKM. The CDR3 reads CASSLPTTYYEQYF. The CDR3 bases are TGTGCCAGCAGTCTCCCGACTACCTACTACGAGCAGTACTTC.

This clonotype was seen at least ten times. CDR3 residues: CASSQPDRGETQYF. CDR3 in DNA: TGTGCCAGCAGCCAACCGGACAGAGGAGAGACCCAGTACTTC. The chain carries TRBV4-2 and TRBJ2-5; TRBD1 might be the D (6 bases). Trimming took 2 bases from V and 4 from J, leaving 11 bases between them. Germline V gene lookup returns CDR1 LGHNA and CDR2 YNFKEQ. The CDR3 is made up of 14 amino acids.

This clonotype has ten or more counts. The chain is built from TRBV15 and TRBJ2-1; D tentatively fits TRBD1 or TRBD2 (5 bases each). Germline V gives CDR1 LNHNV, CDR2 YYDKDF (reference sequence). Trimming cost V 5 bases and J 4 bases, with 15 bases left between them. This CDR3 comprises 15 residues. The CDR3 protein is CATSLYRDLYNEQFF. The CDR3 nucleotides are TGTGCCACCAGCCTTTACCGGGACCTTTACAATGAGCAGTTCTTC.

This sequence joins TRBV5-1 and TRBJ2-1, with 12 bases fitting TRBD2. The ends lost 3 bases at V and 11 bases at J; junction bases unmatched: 21. CDR3 length equals 19 residues. Germline CDR1 reads SGHRS; CDR2 reads YFSETQ. CDR3 region: CASSSQTSGRSIGPGQQFF. CDR3 DNA sequence: TGCGCCAGCAGCTCACAGACTAGCGGGAGATCGATCGGGCCGGGCCAGCAGTTCTTC.

This clonotype has just a few counts. This chain connects TRBV12-3 or TRBV12-4 to TRBJ2-5; 10 nucleotides agree with TRBD1. V trimming: 2 bases; J trimming: 3 bases; junction bases outside the gene matches: 3. The CDR3 is 15 amino acids. CDR3 amino acids: CASSLRTGGEETQYF. DNA for the CDR3: TGTGCCAGCAGTTTAAGGACAGGGGGAGAAGAGACCCAGTACTTC.

This clonotype was seen a few times. J is TRBJ2-7 and V is TRBV3-1, with 7 positions matching TRBD2. The ends lost 8 bases at V and 5 bases at J; junction bases unmatched: 6. Germline V lookup: CDR1 LGHDT, CDR2 YNNKEL (reference sequence). This CDR3 is 12 amino acids long. CDR3 sequence: CASGAGLNEQYF. Written as DNA, the CDR3 is TGTGCCAGCGGAGCGGGACTCAACGAGCAGTACTTC.

The chain uses TRBV12-3 or TRBV12-4 and TRBJ1-5; 7 bases line up with TRBD1. The V gene end was trimmed by 8 bases and the J gene end by 1 base; junction bases not matched to a gene: 2. This CDR3 has 13 amino acids. In nucleotides, the CDR3 is TGTGCCAGCGGGACAGCCAGCAATCAGCCCCAGCATTTT. Amino acids: CASGTASNQPQHF.

A few counts support this clonotype. The CDR3 nucleotides read TGTGCCAGCACCGGACAGCTCTATGGCTACACCTTC. It codes for CASTGQLYGYTF. The rearrangement links TRBV28 to TRBJ1-2; TRBD1 is a possible D gene (6 bases). This CDR3 has 12 amino acids. Germline CDR1 is MDHEN and CDR2 is SYDVKM. Between the trimmed V and J ends, which lost 7 bases and 4 bases, there was a span of 10 bases.